This TCR beta chain was identified in a study of T cell repertoires in cytomegalovirus infection. Study information: Matching HLA type and CMV infection were both indicated by public TCR beta signatures.

Broader study findings: In two of eight donors, the top clonotype was HLA-C-restricted CMV-specific. Identification of carriers of CMV plus the relevant HLA was performed using cumulative public TCR beta family frequency.

Germline lookup yields CDR1 SGHTA and CDR2 FQGNSA. The V end lost 2 bases, the J end lost 11 bases, and 15 bases lay between the germline ends. The CDR3 totals 13 residues. Using its own MiXCR run on the reads, TCRdb lists one record per CDR3 protein. The table lists some 180,000 distinct CDR3 sequences, 7.5% to 10% of them singletons. This clonotype came up many times. What it recognizes is unknown. Sequenced sample: PBMCs. This TCR was recovered from a human donor in good health (CMV status not recorded). Some clones in this sample may be carry-over from other donors' samples. The chain is built from TRBV7-2 and TRBJ1-1; D not resolved. CDR3 in amino acids: CASSLTRGRGAFF. CDR3 coding DNA: TGTGCCAGCAGCTTAACCCGAGGGAGAGGTGCTTTCTTT.